Shown below are 24 T cell receptor beta chains from a single sample sequenced in a study of T cell responses to AZD1222 COVID-19 vaccine. TCRdb's table, derived via immunoSEQ multiplex PCR, lists solely in-frame clones and lacks some. The table records over 100,000 clones, approximately 91% of them present only once. The material sequenced was peripheral blood, taken on day 0 of AZD1222 vaccination. The receptors were gathered from an adult in good health.

V usage is TRBV6-2 or TRBV6-3 and J usage is TRBJ1-4, with D unclear. The germline CDR1 and CDR2 sequences are MNHEY and SVGEGT. The germline V and J ends were trimmed by 2 bases and 4 bases, with 8 bases remaining between them. CDR3 size: 14 residues. CDR3 coding DNA: TGTGCCAGCAGTTACGTGGGGTTTAATGAAAAACTGTTTTTT. This codes for CASSYVGFNEKLFF.

This clone was detected only once. The chain is built from TRBV7-9 and TRBJ2-2, with TRBD2 identical over 7 bases. Germline CDR1 SEHNR, CDR2 FQNEAQ (reference sequence). J lost 1 base, V lost 7 bases, and 6 bases had no gene match. The CDR3 is 15 residues long. The CDR3 loop reads CASNPREVNTGELFF. The CDR3 DNA sequence: TGTGCCAGCAACCCCCGGGAGGTGAACACCGGGGAGCTGTTTTTT. Combining the CDR3 with reference TRBV7-9 and TRBJ2-2 gives the whole variable domain DTGVSQNPRHKITKRGQNVTFRCDPISEHNRLYWYRQTLGQGPEFLTYFQNEAQLEKSRLLSDRFSAERPKGSFSTLEIQRTEQGDSAMYLCASNPREVNTGELFFGEGSRLTVL.

This clone was counted a single time. V usage is TRBV18 and J usage is TRBJ1-1, with TRBD1 identical over 7 bases. This CDR3 has 15 amino acids. Germline lookup yields CDR1 KGHSH and CDR2 LQKENI. J gave up 3 bases and V 2 bases, and 6 bases lay outside the gene matches. The CDR3 protein is CASSPSQGVDTEAFF. The CDR3 nucleotides read TGTGCCAGCTCACCATCTCAGGGGGTGGACACTGAAGCTTTCTTT.

The V call is TRBV6-5, the J call TRBJ2-2; D uncertain. The ends were cut back, 6 bases at V and 5 bases at J, with 7 bases in the middle. The germline CDR1 and CDR2 sequences are MNHEY and SVGAGI. The length of the CDR3 is 12 residues. CDR3 nucleotides: TGTGCCAGCAGGGCTCAAACCGGGGAGCTGTTTTTT. It is translated as CASRAQTGELFF.

The V call is TRBV5-1, the J call TRBJ1-5; TRBD1 is a possible D gene (5 bases). With 7 bases removed from V and 6 bases from J, the gap between germline ends came to 17 bases. Germline V CDR1 and CDR2: SGHRS, YFSETQ. This CDR3 is built from 14 residues. The CDR3 loop reads CASLRGEGSQPQHF. CDR3 bases: TGCGCCAGCCTGAGAGGGGAGGGGAGTCAGCCCCAGCATTTT. The full variable domain, rest sourced from reference TRBV5-1 and TRBJ1-5, is KAGVTQTPRYLIKTRGQQVTLSCSPISGHRSVSWYQQTPGQGLQFLFEYFSETQRNKGNFPGRFSGRQFSNSRSEMNVSTLELGDSALYLCASLRGEGSQPQHFGDGTRLSIL.

The rearrangement uses TRBV6-6 and TRBJ1-5; 10 positions match TRBD1. The V segment lost 8 bases and the J segment 6 bases; nucleotides outside the gene matches: 10. The CDR3 covers 15 residues. Germline CDR1 MNHNY, CDR2 SVGAGI (reference sequence). The CDR3 DNA follows: TGTGCCAGCGGCCCGGGACAGGGGACGGGTCAGCCCCAGCATTTT. It yields the protein CASGPGQGTGQPQHF.

The V gene is TRBV4-2, the J gene TRBJ2-7, with 11 bases that match TRBD2. The ends lost 2 bases at V and 0 bases at J; junction bases unmatched: 0. The CDR3 runs 15 residues. Germline loops: CDR1 LGHNA, CDR2 YNFKEQ. The CDR3 DNA reads TGTGCCAGCAGCCAAACTAGCGGGAGCTCCTACGAGCAGTACTTC. Its translation is CASSQTSGSSYEQYF.

The rearrangement uses TRBV5-6 and TRBJ1-2; D is possibly TRBD1 (6 bases). Germline V CDR1 and CDR2: SGHDT, YYEEEE. The CDR3 runs to 14 residues. Between the trimmed V and J ends, which lost 1 base and 9 bases, there was a span of 16 bases. CDR3: CASSLMTGGLSYTF. In nucleotides, the CDR3 is TGTGCCAGCAGCTTGATGACAGGAGGATTGAGCTACACCTTC.

V gene TRBV19 combines with J gene TRBJ1-3; possible D gene TRBD1, 5 bases. This CDR3 spans 13 amino acids. Germline CDR1 and CDR2: LNHDA and SQIVND (reference sequence). The germline V and J ends were trimmed by 10 bases and 4 bases, with 14 bases remaining between them. The CDR3 nucleotides read TGTGCCACTTCCAGGGCCCCCGGAAACACCATATATTTT. Its protein is CATSRAPGNTIYF.

This clone was detected only once. The chain recombines TRBV10-2 with TRBJ2-2; 7 bases align to TRBD1. V dropped 8 bases and J dropped 3; count of bases not matched to a gene: 6. The CDR3 is made up of 14 amino acids. Germline V CDR1 and CDR2: WSHSY, SAAADI. The CDR3, as DNA: TGCGCCAGCTACGACAGGGACCACACCGGGGAGCTGTTTTTT. This sequence encodes CASYDRDHTGELFF.

This chain links TRBV6-5 with TRBJ2-7; 7 nucleotides agree with TRBD2. V lost 10 bases and J lost 3; bases outside the gene matches: 6. Per the germline V gene, CDR1 is MNHEY and CDR2 is SVGAGI. This CDR3 has 12 residues. CDR3 sequence reads: CAIWDYVYEQYF. DNA of the CDR3: TGTGCCATTTGGGACTACGTCTACGAGCAGTACTTC.

The chain is built from TRBV20-1 and TRBJ2-7, with unresolved D. The CDR3 sequence is 15 residues long. V lost 3 bases to trimming and J lost 2 bases, with 17 bases between them. Germline-derived CDR1 and CDR2 are DFQATT and SNEGSKA (reference sequence). In DNA form, the CDR3 reads TGCAGTGCTAGTGGTCGCCCCAGGTTTCCCTACGAGCAGTACTTC. It codes for CSASGRPRFPYEQYF.

This chain connects TRBV10-3 to TRBJ2-2; perhaps TRBD1 as D (7 bases). Germline CDR1 reads ENHRY; CDR2 reads SYGVKD. The CDR3 spans 16 residues. V was trimmed by 10 bases and J by 5 bases, leaving 23 bases between them. The CDR3 here is CASEEGAGPWTGELFF. The CDR3 nucleotides read TGTGCCAGCGAGGAGGGGGCCGGCCCGTGGACCGGGGAGCTGTTTTTT.

By frequency in the sample, this clone is medium-sized. The gene calls are TRBV7-9 and TRBJ2-1, with TRBD2 matching over 8 bases. Germline trimming cut 2 bases from V and 5 bases from J; bases unmatched to any gene: 5. Per germline, CDR1 SEHNR and CDR2 FQNEAQ (reference sequence). The CDR3 has 15 residues. CDR3 DNA sequence: TGTGCCAGCAGCTTAACACAAGCGGGAGACAATGAGCAGTTCTTC. It is translated as CASSLTQAGDNEQFF. Using reference TRBV7-9 and TRBJ2-1 for the parts outside the CDR3, the full variable domain is DTGVSQNPRHKITKRGQNVTFRCDPISEHNRLYWYRQTLGQGPEFLTYFQNEAQLEKSRLLSDRFSAERPKGSFSTLEIQRTEQGDSAMYLCASSLTQAGDNEQFFGPGTRLTVL.

The rearrangement links TRBV2 to TRBJ2-7, with 8 bases fitting TRBD1. There are 14 residues in the CDR3. CDR1 and CDR2 (germline): SNHLY, FYNNEI. J gave up 6 bases and V 6 bases, and 10 bases lay outside the gene matches. The CDR3 DNA reads TGTGCCAGCAGGACAGGGGCGAATTCCCTCGAGCAGTACTTC. Its protein product is CASRTGANSLEQYF. Together with reference TRBV2 and TRBJ2-7, the CDR3 gives the full variable domain: EPEVTQTPSHQVTQMGQEVILRCVPISNHLYFYWYRQILGQKVEFLVSFYNNEISEKSEIFDDQFSVERPDGSNFTLKIRSTKLEDSAMYFCASRTGANSLEQYFGPGTRLTVT.

The V and J genes are TRBV5-1 and TRBJ1-5; the D is unclear. The germline gives CDR1 SGHRS, CDR2 YFSETQ. CDR3 length: 15 amino acids. Trimming cost V 2 bases and J 0 bases, with 9 bases left between them. The CDR3 spells CASSLDGISNQPQHF. DNA for the CDR3: TGCGCCAGCAGCTTAGACGGCATTAGCAATCAGCCCCAGCATTTT.

This sequence joins TRBV20-1 and TRBJ1-2; 7 nucleotides line up with TRBD1. Germline trimming cut 3 bases from V and 7 bases from J; bases unmatched to any gene: 8. This CDR3 is built from 13 residues. Germline CDR1 is DFQATT and CDR2 is SNEGSKA (reference sequence). The CDR3 DNA reads as TGCAGTGCTAGTATCCAGGGGGATGGTGGCTACACCTTC. Translation: CSASIQGDGGYTF.

This rearrangement joins TRBV9 to TRBJ1-2; no clear D gene. CDR3 length equals 15 residues. Deletions cut 5 bases from V and 3 bases from J, with 17 bases between. Germline V gene lookup returns CDR1 SGDLS and CDR2 YYNGEE. The CDR3 DNA is TGTGCCAGCAGTCTAAAGCCCGGGAGGGACTATGGCTACACCTTC. Encoded protein: CASSLKPGRDYGYTF. Supplemented by reference TRBV9 and TRBJ1-2, the full variable domain reads DSGVTQTPKHLITATGQRVTLRCSPRSGDLSVYWYQQSLDQGLQFLIQYYNGEERAKGNILERFSAQQFPDLHSELNLSSLELGDSALYFCASSLKPGRDYGYTFGSGTRLTVV.

This clone appeared once. The CDR3, as DNA: TGTGCCAGCCGGGGACAGGCCGCGGACACTGAAGCTTTCTTT. It codes for CASRGQAADTEAFF. The chain recombines TRBV2 with TRBJ1-1; TRBD1 matches 8 bases. J gave up 3 bases and V 8 bases, and 8 bases lay outside the gene matches. The CDR3 extends over 14 amino acids. The germline CDR1 and CDR2 sequences are SNHLY and FYNNEI. The full variable domain, rest sourced from reference TRBV2 and TRBJ1-1, is EPEVTQTPSHQVTQMGQEVILRCVPISNHLYFYWYRQILGQKVEFLVSFYNNEISEKSEIFDDQFSVERPDGSNFTLKIRSTKLEDSAMYFCASRGQAADTEAFFGQGTRLTVV.

The chain is built from TRBV9 and TRBJ2-5; D is possibly TRBD1 (6 bases). Trimming left V 0 bases short and J 5 bases short, with 11 bases between. The CDR3 has 14 amino acids. Germline V gives CDR1 SGDLS, CDR2 YYNGEE. The chain's CDR3 is CASSVGQAEETQYF. The CDR3 region has the DNA TGTGCCAGCAGCGTAGGACAGGCGGAGGAGACCCAGTACTTC.

The J gene is TRBJ1-5, the V gene TRBV21-1; the listed D gene, TRBD1, was not tested against the DNA. TRBV21-1 has pseudogene status. The CDR3 is made up of 14 amino acids. In DNA form, the CDR3 reads TGTGCCAGCAGCAAAGGGCAGGGCAATCAGCCCCAGCATTTT. This gives the protein CASSKGQGNQPQHF.

The J gene is TRBJ1-4, the V gene TRBV30; 7 bases are a match to TRBD1. The CDR3 spans 14 residues. Losses at the gene ends were 1 base for V and 7 bases for J; bases not matched to a gene: 6. Germline assignment: CDR1 GTSNPN and CDR2 SVGIG (reference sequence). This chain's CDR3 is CAWSEGALSEKLFF. The CDR3 DNA is TGTGCCTGGAGTGAGGGGGCATTGAGTGAAAAACTGTTTTTT.

In DNA form, the CDR3 reads TGTGCCACCAGCAGCCACCCGGGGCTTGAAGCTTTCTTT. Its protein is CATSSHPGLEAFF. V gene TRBV15 combines with J gene TRBJ1-1; tentative D call: TRBD1 (5 bases). CDR3 length: 13 residues. Trimming took off 3 bases at V and 7 bases at J, with 12 bases between the two ends. Germline loops: CDR1 LNHNV, CDR2 YYDKDF (reference sequence). Combining the CDR3 with reference TRBV15 and TRBJ1-1 gives the whole variable domain DAMVIQNPRYQVTQFGKPVTLSCSQTLNHNVMYWYQQKSSQAPKLLFHYYDKDFNNEADTPDNFQSRRPNTSFCFLDIRSPGLGDTAMYLCATSSHPGLEAFFGQGTRLTVV.

The genes are TRBV10-3 and TRBJ2-2; D is unclear. CDR3 length: 14 residues. With 7 bases removed from V and 4 bases from J, the gap between germline ends came to 13 bases. Per the germline V gene, CDR1 is ENHRY and CDR2 is SYGVKD. CDR3 sequence (DNA): TGTGCCATCAAAAGCGATTCGGGCACCGGGGAGCTGTTTTTT. Its protein is CAIKSDSGTGELFF.